These T cell receptor beta chains were read from a single sample in a study of T cells in Graves' hyperthyroidism and ophthalmopathy. TCRdb ran MiXCR on the multiplex PCR reads and lists one entry per CDR3 protein. The sample carries about 250,000 distinct CDR3 sequences, almost 25% recorded once. The specimen sequenced was blood. The receptors here all came from a woman in her thirties or forties with Graves' ophthalmopathy. Each CDR3 is given with its conserved first and last residue. Fields, in order: V gene, CDR3 length, clone size, D gene, J gene, CDR3 protein, CDR3 DNA. D genes are given only for firm matches. Not every row has a clone size; where given, it reads once, few, many or a size class.

>TRBV6-5|14|many|.|TRBJ2-7
CASSLGQTDGEQYF
TGTGCCAGCAGCCTCGGACAGACGGACGGCGAGCAGTACTTC
>TRBV15|13|many|.|TRBJ1-1
CATSNPFDTEAFF
TGTGCCACCAGCAACCCGTTCGACACTGAAGCTTTCTTT
>TRBV20-1|14|many|.|TRBJ2-7
CSARRPGPSYEQYF
TGCAGTGCTAGAAGGCCAGGGCCCTCCTACGAGCAGTACTTC
>TRBV11-2|15|many|.|TRBJ2-5
CASSLDPGSQETQYF
TGTGCCAGCAGCTTAGATCCGGGGTCCCAAGAGACCCAGTACTTC
>TRBV5-1|22|many|.|TRBJ2-6
CASSLGTEGETYSRAGANVLTF
TGCGCCAGCAGCTTAGGGACGGAGGGGGAGACGTACTCAAGGGCTGGGGCCAACGTCCTGACTTTC
>TRBV6-5|14|few|.|TRBJ2-5
CASSFRIPQETQYF
TGTGCCAGCAGTTTCAGGATCCCCCAAGAGACCCAGTACTTC
>TRBV18|13|many|.|TRBJ2-5
CASSLTPRETQYF
TGTGCCAGCTCACTGACCCCACGGGAGACCCAGTACTTC
>TRBV20-1|13|many|.|TRBJ2-7
CSARDKSSDEQYF
TGCAGTGCTAGAGATAAGTCCTCCGACGAGCAGTACTTC
>TRBV6-1|14|few|.|TRBJ1-2
CASSEAQGGVGYIF
TGTGCCAGCAGTGAAGCACAGGGCGGCGTAGGCTACATCTTC
>TRBV30|12|many|.|TRBJ2-7
CAWSVKSYEQYF
TGTGCCTGGAGTGTTAAGAGCTACGAGCAGTACTTC
>TRBV19|15|many|.|TRBJ1-2
CASSIRQSLIYGYTF
TGTGCCAGTAGTATCCGACAGAGCCTCATCTATGGCTACACCTTC
>TRBV5-5|15|many|.|TRBJ1-5
CASSLVLLGNQPQHF
TGTGCCAGCAGCTTGGTCCTCCTGGGAAATCAGCCCCAGCATTTT
>TRBV3-1|16|many|TRBD1|TRBJ1-1
CASSQVPGGAGAEAFF
TGTGCCAGCAGCCAAGTCCCAGGGGGCGCGGGGGCTGAAGCTTTCTTT
>TRBV14|18|.|TRBD1|TRBJ2-6
CASSYSGTGVAGANVLTF
TGTGCCAGCAGTTACTCCGGGACAGGGGTTGCTGGGGCCAACGTCCTGACTTTC
>TRBV5-1|16|.|.|TRBJ2-2
CASSLDRGRPPGELFF
TGCGCCAGCAGCTTGGACCGGGGACGTCCACCGGGGGAGCTGTTTTTT
>TRBV28|19|many|TRBD1|TRBJ2-7
CASSFTPLDRGSYSYEQYF
TGTGCCAGCAGTTTTACTCCCCTCGACAGGGGGAGTTACTCCTACGAGCAGTACTTC
>TRBV6-7|11|.|.|TRBJ1-2
CAKPGPNRYTF
TGTGCCAAACCGGGCCCCAATCGCTACACCTTC
>TRBV6-1|13|.|.|TRBJ1-5
CASTTDGNQPQHF
TGTGCCAGCACGACAGATGGAAATCAGCCCCAGCATTTT
>TRBV7-9|15|.|.|TRBJ2-4
CASSLEGAGRAIQYF
TGTGCCAGCAGCTTAGAAGGGGCAGGGCGAGCCATTCAGTACTTC
>TRBV20-1|14|.|.|TRBJ2-5
CSARDGQPQETQYF
TGCAGTGCTAGAGATGGGCAACCCCAAGAGACCCAGTACTTC
>TRBV2|14|.|TRBD1|TRBJ1-2
CASSEGTGGYGYTF
TGTGCCAGCAGTGAAGGGACAGGGGGATATGGCTACACCTTC
>TRBV28|16|.|TRBD1|TRBJ1-1
CASSIGTGWMNTEAFF
TGTGCCAGCAGTATCGGGACAGGGTGGATGAACACTGAAGCTTTCTTT
>TRBV7-2|14|many|TRBD1|TRBJ2-7
CASSRGGQVYEQYF
TGTGCCAGCAGCCGAGGGGGACAGGTCTACGAGCAGTACTTC
>TRBV20-1|15|many|TRBD1|TRBJ1-2
CSARDLAGGDYGYTF
TGCAGTGCTAGAGATCTGGCAGGGGGGGACTATGGCTACACCTTC
>TRBV28|18|many|.|TRBJ1-5
CASSLPPELVLRGQPQHF
TGTGCCAGCAGTCTTCCCCCCGAATTGGTCCTGAGAGGTCAGCCCCAGCATTTT
>TRBV6-1|15|many|TRBD1|TRBJ2-2
CASSQDRGNTGELFF
TGTGCCAGCTCCCAGGACAGGGGTAACACCGGGGAGCTGTTTTTT
>TRBV28|13|.|.|TRBJ1-1
CASSWTRVTEAFF
TGTGCCAGCAGTTGGACCAGGGTGACTGAAGCTTTCTTT
>TRBV7-8|13|.|.|TRBJ1-1
CASIQGTNTEAFF
TGTGCCAGCATCCAGGGGACGAACACTGAAGCTTTCTTT
>TRBV11-2|15|.|TRBD2|TRBJ2-5
CASTPRLAGVETQYF
TGTGCCAGCACCCCCCGATTAGCGGGGGTGGAGACCCAGTACTTC
>TRBV20-1|13|many|.|TRBJ2-4
CSAEQGAKNIQYF
TGCAGTGCTGAACAGGGAGCCAAAAACATTCAGTACTTC
>TRBV12-3/TRBV12-4|15|.|.|TRBJ1-2
CASREDGLLNYGYTF
TGTGCCAGCAGAGAGGACGGTCTACTTAACTATGGCTACACCTTC
>TRBV20-1|14|many|TRBD2|TRBJ2-7
CSASVASGSYEQYF
TGCAGTGCTAGTGTGGCTAGCGGGAGCTACGAGCAGTACTTC
>TRBV15|14|.|.|TRBJ2-5
CATSRAPNQETQYF
TGTGCCACCAGCAGAGCCCCCAACCAAGAGACCCAGTACTTC
>TRBV29-1|14|.|.|TRBJ2-7
CSVLLRGVAPEQYF
TGCAGCGTCCTACTGAGAGGGGTAGCACCCGAGCAGTACTTC
>TRBV6-1|15|many|.|TRBJ2-7
CASSERFRERHEQYF
TGTGCCAGCAGTGAGCGGTTCCGGGAAAGGCACGAGCAGTACTTC
>TRBV2|16|many|.|TRBJ1-2
CASVRDIQLLNYGYTF
TGTGCCAGCGTCCGGGACATACAACTATTGAACTATGGCTACACCTTC
>TRBV6-5|10|many|.|TRBJ2-2
CASSYSELFF
TGTGCCAGCAGTTACTCCGAGCTGTTTTTT
>TRBV6-2/TRBV6-3|18|many|TRBD1|TRBJ2-7
CASSVLDAGGTGFAEQYF
TGTGCCAGCAGTGTTCTCGATGCGGGCGGGACAGGGTTTGCTGAGCAGTACTTC
>TRBV20-1|15|.|.|TRBJ2-5
CSASGLAPPQETQYF
TGCAGTGCTAGTGGGCTAGCGCCGCCCCAAGAGACCCAGTACTTC
>TRBV12-3/TRBV12-4|16|.|TRBD2|TRBJ2-7
CASSLMLLAGELEQYF
TGTGCCAGCAGTTTAATGTTGCTAGCGGGAGAGCTCGAGCAGTACTTC
>TRBV5-1|15|.|.|TRBJ2-7
CASSLTRVSIYEQYF
TGCGCCAGCAGCTTGACCCGGGTGTCAATCTACGAGCAGTACTTC
>TRBV11-2|16|.|.|TRBJ2-1
CASNLIARISYNEQFF
TGTGCCAGCAATCTAATAGCGAGAATCTCCTACAATGAGCAGTTCTTC
>TRBV28|13|few|TRBD2|TRBJ2-7
CASSLGTSGEQYF
TGTGCCAGCAGTTTAGGGACTAGCGGCGAGCAGTACTTC
>TRBV18|18|few|TRBD1|TRBJ2-7
CASSHRANRDRVSYEQYF
TGTGCCAGCTCACATCGGGCGAACCGGGACAGGGTATCCTACGAGCAGTACTTC
>TRBV12-3/TRBV12-4|11|few|.|TRBJ1-2
CASRKGIGYTF
TGTGCCAGCAGGAAGGGAATCGGCTACACCTTC
>TRBV10-3|16|many|TRBD2|TRBJ2-5
CAISEPLTSGGETQYF
TGTGCCATCAGTGAGCCTCTTACTAGCGGGGGTGAGACCCAGTACTTC
>TRBV6-1|15|many|TRBD2|TRBJ2-1
CASRHTSGRAGEQFF
TGTGCCAGCAGGCATACTAGCGGGAGGGCAGGTGAGCAGTTCTTC
>TRBV10-3|16|many|.|TRBJ1-3
CAISESGGITGNTIYF
TGTGCCATCAGTGAGTCCGGGGGTATTACTGGAAACACCATATATTTT
>TRBV28|13|.|.|TRBJ2-1
CASEGGNYNEQFF
TGTGCCAGCGAGGGTGGAAACTACAATGAGCAGTTCTTC
>TRBV6-5|15|many|.|TRBJ2-6
CASSWGFSGANVLTF
TGTGCCAGCAGTTGGGGATTCTCTGGGGCCAACGTCCTGACTTTC
>TRBV19|14|.|.|TRBJ2-5
CASSIATTPGTQYF
TGTGCCAGCAGTATTGCGACTACTCCGGGGACCCAGTACTTC
>TRBV7-2|15|many|TRBD1|TRBJ1-1
CASTPTGTVNTEAFF
TGTGCCAGCACCCCAACCGGGACAGTGAACACTGAAGCTTTCTTT
>TRBV20-1|14|many|.|TRBJ1-5
CSARVSVSNQPQHF
TGCAGTGCTAGAGTGTCAGTTAGCAATCAGCCCCAGCATTTT